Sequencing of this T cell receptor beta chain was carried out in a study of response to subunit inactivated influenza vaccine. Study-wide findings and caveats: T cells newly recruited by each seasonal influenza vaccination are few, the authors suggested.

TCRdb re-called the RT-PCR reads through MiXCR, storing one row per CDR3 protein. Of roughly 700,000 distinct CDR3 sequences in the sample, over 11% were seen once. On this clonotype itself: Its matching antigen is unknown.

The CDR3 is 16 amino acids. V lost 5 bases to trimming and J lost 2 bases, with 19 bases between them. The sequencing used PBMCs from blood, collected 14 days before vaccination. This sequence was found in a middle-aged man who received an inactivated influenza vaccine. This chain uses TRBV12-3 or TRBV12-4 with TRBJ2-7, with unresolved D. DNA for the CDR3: TGTGCCAGCAGTCCCGACGATATGTTCTTGCCCTACGAGCAGTACTTC. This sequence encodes CASSPDDMFLPYEQYF.